This TCR beta chain was recovered during a study of T-cell reconstitution after alpha-beta-depleted transplantation in children. This clonotype was detected a few times. Unique molecular identifiers tagged the TCRbeta library. Each CDR3 protein is one row after TCRdb ran MiXCR on the PCR reads. The table lists fewer than 550,000 distinct CDR3 sequences, 11% of them singletons. The TCR originated in a human donor who donated a stem cell graft to a child with acute myeloid leukemia. The sample was PBMCs from the stem cell graft donor, taken from the stem cell graft.

CDR3 in DNA: TGTGCCAGCAGCTTAGAGTCAGGGGGCGGAGAGACCCAGTACTTC. Translated: CASSLESGGGETQYF. The chain employs TRBV7-8 and TRBJ2-5; 8 positions agree with TRBD1. J lost 4 bases, V lost 1 base, and 5 bases had no gene match. In germline, CDR1 is SGHVS, CDR2 FQNEAQ. The CDR3 runs 15 residues. The entire variable domain, with the rest obtained from reference TRBV7-8 and TRBJ2-5, is as follows: GAGVSQSPRYKVAKRGQDVALRCDPISGHVSLFWYQQALGQGPEFLTYFQNEAQLDKSGLPSDRFFAERPEGSVSTLKIQRTQQEDSAVYLCASSLESGGGETQYFGPGTRLLVL.